This entry features one T cell receptor beta chain sequence. Its antigen is undetermined. These data belong to a study of blood T cells in healthy people across ages. Together with a sample-barcoded 5' primer, a J-beta primer mix was included in a second PCR lasting roughly 6 to 12 cycles. One entry per CDR3 protein, called by TCRdb with MiXCR from the 5' RACE reads. The sample shows 650,000 to 950,000 distinct CDR3 sequences, around 45% of them seen only once. General study results and limits: The long-lived group displayed more naive CD4+ cells, plus higher diversity, than the aged donors did. Because sorting was not performed, PBMCs prevented conclusive naive versus antigen-experienced comparison. As age increased, TCR beta diversity per million T cells fell in a roughly linear fashion.

The V end was cut by 4 bases, the J end by 7 bases, with 14 bases between. The CDR3 covers 14 residues. Germline values: CDR1 MNHEY, CDR2 SVGAGI. Sequenced sample: blood. The chain employs TRBV6-5 and TRBJ1-5; D call uncertain. This clonotype originated in a man aged 55 to 70 in good health. The DNA of the CDR3 is TGTGCCAGCAGTTCAACGGGTTATAGGCAGCCCCAGCATTTT. Translating gives CASSSTGYRQPQHF.